This is a list of T cell receptor beta chains from one sample in a study of T cell responses to AZD1222 COVID-19 vaccine. Profiled with immunoSEQ multiplex PCR; TCRdb holds only in-frame clones, not every one. This sample has 75,000 to 95,000 clones, with approximately 81% found just once. The sequencing here drew on peripheral blood, taken on day 0 of AZD1222 vaccination. The receptors originated from an adult in good health. Both conserved end residues are part of each CDR3. D genes are given only for firm matches. Clone size is not always given. Where it is, it says once, few, many or a class for expanded clones.

CDR3	DNA	V	D	J	size	length
CASSAPPGYGYTF	TGTGCCAGCAGCGCTCCCCCGGGCTATGGCTACACCTTC	TRBV5-4	NA	TRBJ1-2	NA	13
CATVLRGEQYF	TGCGCCACCGTTTTGAGGGGGGAGCAGTACTTC	TRBV10-1	NA	TRBJ2-7	NA	11
CASSLGGPYEQYF	TGTGCCAGCAGCCTCGGGGGCCCTTACGAGCAGTACTTC	TRBV7-2	NA	TRBJ2-7	NA	13
CASSLEGSSKGTGELFF	TGTGCCAGCAGCTTGGAGGGGTCGTCGAAGGGGACCGGGGAGCTGTTTTTT	TRBV13	NA	TRBJ2-2	once	17
CASSSGTTPEAFF	TGTGCCAGCAGCTCGGGGACAACCCCTGAAGCTTTCTTT	TRBV7-8	NA	TRBJ1-1	NA	13
CASSGDNKNIQYF	TGTGCCAGCAGCGGGGACAATAAAAACATTCAGTACTTC	TRBV9	NA	TRBJ2-4	NA	13
CASSQGETNYGYTF	TGCGCCAGCAGCCAAGGGGAGACTAACTATGGCTACACCTTC	TRBV5-1	NA	TRBJ1-2	NA	14
CASSSQIPGDTQYF	TGCGCCAGCAGCTCCCAAATACCCGGCGATACGCAGTATTTT	TRBV5-1	NA	TRBJ2-3	NA	14
CASSGQGIDTQYF	TGTGCCAGCTCGGGACAGGGGATCGATACGCAGTATTTT	TRBV18	TRBD1	TRBJ2-3	once	13
CASRFGPNEQFF	TGTGCCAGCCGATTCGGGCCAAATGAGCAGTTCTTC	TRBV6-5	NA	TRBJ2-1	NA	12
CASSPNTGFVTDTQYF	TGCGCCAGCAGTCCAAATACAGGGTTCGTCACAGATACGCAGTATTTT	TRBV4-1	NA	TRBJ2-3	NA	16
CASSVGTSKNTEAFF	TGTGCCAGCAGCGTCGGGACTTCCAAGAACACTGAAGCTTTCTTT	TRBV9	NA	TRBJ1-1	NA	15
CASSYKRSSNQPQHF	TGCGCCAGCAGCTACAAACGCAGTTCCAATCAGCCCCAGCATTTT	TRBV4-3	NA	TRBJ1-5	NA	15
CASSQEFDRGGEQYF	TGTGCCAGCAGCCAAGAATTCGACAGGGGGGGCGAGCAGTACTTC	TRBV3-1/TRBV3-2	TRBD1	TRBJ2-7	NA	15
CASSLGGNTGELFF	TGTGCCAGCAGCTTGGGGGGGAACACCGGGGAGCTGTTTTTT	TRBV7-9	NA	TRBJ2-2	NA	14
CASSGNYGYTF	TGTGCCAGCAGCGGTAACTATGGCTACACCTTC	TRBV7-3	NA	TRBJ1-2	once	11
CASSSLMTGSAEQYF	TGCGCCAGCAGCTCCCTAATGACAGGGTCCGCAGAGCAGTACTTC	TRBV5-1	TRBD1	TRBJ2-7	once	15
CASSPEAGHRDQYF	TGCGCCAGCAGCCCAGAGGCCGGACACCGAGACCAGTACTTC	TRBV5-1	NA	TRBJ2-5	NA	14
CASSQYRAVYTF	TGTGCCAGCAGCCAATACCGGGCGGTCTACACCTTC	TRBV3-1/TRBV3-2	NA	TRBJ1-2	NA	12
CASSLAEQGFDEQFF	TGCGCCAGCAGCTTGGCCGAACAGGGTTTCGATGAGCAGTTCTTC	TRBV5-1	NA	TRBJ2-1	few	15
CASSLGPGSYNEQFF	TGTGCCAGCAGCCTCGGCCCAGGCTCCTACAATGAGCAGTTCTTC	TRBV7-3	NA	TRBJ2-1	NA	15
CASRTTSTDTQYF	TGTGCCAGCAGAACAACAAGCACAGATACGCAGTATTTT	TRBV7-9	NA	TRBJ2-3	NA	13
CASSPLAGENNEQFF	TGTGCCAGCTCGCCGTTGGCGGGGGAGAACAATGAGCAGTTCTTC	TRBV18	TRBD2	TRBJ2-1	NA	15
CASSPGRDQPQHF	TGTGCCAGCTCACCGGGCCGAGATCAGCCCCAGCATTTT	TRBV18	NA	TRBJ1-5	NA	13
CASSYSINQGNYGYTF	TGTGCCAGCAGTTACTCGATTAACCAGGGGAACTATGGCTACACCTTC	TRBV6-5	NA	TRBJ1-2	NA	16
CASSQGAQTGDTGELFF	TGTGCCAGCAGCCAGGGGGCCCAGACAGGGGATACCGGGGAGCTGTTTTTT	TRBV7-3	TRBD1	TRBJ2-2	NA	17
CASSYTGSNVLTF	TGTGCCAGCAGTTATACTGGGTCCAACGTCCTGACTTTC	TRBV6-5	NA	TRBJ2-6	NA	13
CAWSPTQEKLFF	TGTGCCTGGAGTCCAACACAAGAAAAACTGTTTTTT	TRBV30	NA	TRBJ1-4	once	12
CASTLGGVGEAFF	TGTGCCAGCACCCTGGGGGGGGTTGGTGAAGCTTTCTTT	TRBV2	NA	TRBJ1-1	few	13
CASSLASGGLDEQFF	TGTGCCAGCAGCTTAGCTAGCGGCGGCCTGGATGAGCAGTTCTTC	TRBV7-6	NA	TRBJ2-1	NA	15
CASSPRESRSPLHF	TGTGCCAGCAGCCCCCGGGAGTCCAGATCACCCCTCCACTTT	TRBV5-4	NA	TRBJ1-6	NA	14
CASSSRRGQDEQYF	TGTGCCAGCAGTTCTCGTAGGGGGCAGGACGAGCAGTACTTC	TRBV6-5	TRBD1	TRBJ2-7	NA	14
CASSSLSEQYF	TGTGCCAGCAGCTCCCTCAGTGAGCAGTACTTC	TRBV11-2	NA	TRBJ2-7	NA	11
CATSRTETQYF	TGTGCCACCAGCAGGACCGAGACCCAGTACTTC	TRBV15	NA	TRBJ2-5	NA	11
CASSPMGGTEAFF	TGCGCCAGCAGCCCCATGGGGGGCACTGAAGCTTTCTTT	TRBV4-3	NA	TRBJ1-1	NA	13
CASASVAGHHYSNQPQHF	TGTGCCTCCGCATCGGTAGCCGGACATCATTATAGCAATCAGCCCCAGCATTTT	TRBV19	NA	TRBJ1-5	NA	18
CASSAARMNTEAFF	TGTGCCAGCAGTGCGGCGAGGATGAACACTGAAGCTTTCTTT	TRBV5-4	NA	TRBJ1-1	NA	14